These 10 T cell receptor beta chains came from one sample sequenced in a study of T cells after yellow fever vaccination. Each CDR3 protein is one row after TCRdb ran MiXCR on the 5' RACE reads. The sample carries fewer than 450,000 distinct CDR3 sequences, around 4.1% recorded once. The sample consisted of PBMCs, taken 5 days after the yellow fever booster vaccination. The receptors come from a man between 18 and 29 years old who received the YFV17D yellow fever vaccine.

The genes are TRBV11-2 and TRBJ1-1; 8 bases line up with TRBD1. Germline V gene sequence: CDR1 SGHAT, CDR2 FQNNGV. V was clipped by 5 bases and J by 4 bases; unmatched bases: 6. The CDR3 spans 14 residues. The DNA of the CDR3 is TGTGCCAGCAGCACCCAGGGGGCAGGCACTGAAGCTTTCTTT. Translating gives CASSTQGAGTEAFF.

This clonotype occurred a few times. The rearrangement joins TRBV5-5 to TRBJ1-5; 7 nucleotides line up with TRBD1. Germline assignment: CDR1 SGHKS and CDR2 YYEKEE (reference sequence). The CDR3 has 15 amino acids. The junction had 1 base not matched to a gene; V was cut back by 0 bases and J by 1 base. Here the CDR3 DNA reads TGTGCCAGCAGCTTGGCGGGACAGAGCAATCAGCCCCAGCATTTT. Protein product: CASSLAGQSNQPQHF. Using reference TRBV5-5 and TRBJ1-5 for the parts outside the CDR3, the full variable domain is DAGVTQSPTHLIKTRGQQVTLRCSPISGHKSVSWYQQVLGQGPQFIFQYYEKEERGRGNFPDRFSARQFPNYSSELNVNALLLGDSALYLCASSLAGQSNQPQHFGDGTRLSIL.

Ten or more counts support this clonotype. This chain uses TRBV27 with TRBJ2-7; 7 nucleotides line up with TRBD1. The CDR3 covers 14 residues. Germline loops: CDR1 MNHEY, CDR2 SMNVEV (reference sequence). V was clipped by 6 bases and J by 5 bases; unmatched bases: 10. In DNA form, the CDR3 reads TGTGCCAGCAGCCGTAAGACCGGGACAGACGAGCAGTACGTC. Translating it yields CASSRKTGTDEQYV.

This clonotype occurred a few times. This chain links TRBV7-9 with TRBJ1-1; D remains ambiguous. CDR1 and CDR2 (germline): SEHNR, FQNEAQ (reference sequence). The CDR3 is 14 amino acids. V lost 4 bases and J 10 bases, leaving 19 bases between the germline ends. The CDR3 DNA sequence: TGTGCCAGCAGCTCCCAGGTCGGGGAAGGACGAGCTTTCTTT. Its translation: CASSSQVGEGRAFF.

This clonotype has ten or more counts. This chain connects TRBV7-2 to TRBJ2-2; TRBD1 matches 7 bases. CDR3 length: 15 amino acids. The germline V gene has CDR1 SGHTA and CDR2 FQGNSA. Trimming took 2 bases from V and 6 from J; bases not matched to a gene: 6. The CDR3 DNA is TGTGCCAGCAGCTTAATGTTACAGGGGTCCGGGGAGCTGTTTTTT. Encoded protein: CASSLMLQGSGELFF.

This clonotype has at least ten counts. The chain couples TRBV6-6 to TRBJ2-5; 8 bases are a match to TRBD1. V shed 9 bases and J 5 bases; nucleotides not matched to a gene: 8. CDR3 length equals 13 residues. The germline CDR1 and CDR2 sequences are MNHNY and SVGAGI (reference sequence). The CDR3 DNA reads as TGTGCCAGTACCCAGGGGGCGCTTGAGACCCAGTACTTC. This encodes CASTQGALETQYF.

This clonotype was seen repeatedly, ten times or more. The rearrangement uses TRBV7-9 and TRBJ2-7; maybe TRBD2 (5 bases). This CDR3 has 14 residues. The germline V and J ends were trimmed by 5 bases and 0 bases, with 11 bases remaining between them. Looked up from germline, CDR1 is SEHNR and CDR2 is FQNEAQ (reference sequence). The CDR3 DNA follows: TGTGCCAGCAGCCTGGGCGGGTTCTCCTACGAGCAGTACTTC. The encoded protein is CASSLGGFSYEQYF.

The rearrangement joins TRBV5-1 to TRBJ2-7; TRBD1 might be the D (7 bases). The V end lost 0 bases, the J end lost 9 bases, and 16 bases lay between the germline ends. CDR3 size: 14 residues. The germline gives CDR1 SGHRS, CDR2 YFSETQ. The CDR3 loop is CASSLGSEGARQYV. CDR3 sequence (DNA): TGCGCCAGCAGCTTGGGTTCGGAGGGGGCGAGGCAGTACGTC.

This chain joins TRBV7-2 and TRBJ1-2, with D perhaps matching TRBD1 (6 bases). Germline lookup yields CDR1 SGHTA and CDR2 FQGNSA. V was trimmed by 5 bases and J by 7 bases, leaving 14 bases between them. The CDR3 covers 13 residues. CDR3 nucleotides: TGTGCCAGCAGCGGGACACGGGCCGGTGGCTACACCTTC. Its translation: CASSGTRAGGYTF. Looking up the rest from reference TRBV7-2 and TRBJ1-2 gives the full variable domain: GAGVSQSPSNKVTEKGKDVELRCDPISGHTALYWYRQSLGQGLEFLIYFQGNSAPDKSGLPSDRFSAERTGGSVSTLTIQRTQQEDSAVYLCASSGTRAGGYTFGSGTRLTVV.

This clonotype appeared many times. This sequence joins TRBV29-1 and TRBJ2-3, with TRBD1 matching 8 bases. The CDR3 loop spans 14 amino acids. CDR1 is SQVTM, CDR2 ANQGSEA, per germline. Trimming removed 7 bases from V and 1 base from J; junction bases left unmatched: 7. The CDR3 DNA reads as TGCAGCGCCCCCCGGGGACAGGGCACAGATACGCAGTATTTT. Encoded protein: CSAPRGQGTDTQYF.